These 3 T cell receptor beta chains were sequenced from one sample in a study of CD8 T cells in ankylosing spondylitis. TCRdb recomputed calls from the 5' RACE reads with MiXCR, one row per CDR3 protein. Of roughly 250,000 distinct CDR3 sequences in the sample, around 9.1% were seen once. Sequenced input: blood, either unsorted or a sorted T cell fraction (not recorded which). The receptors were sampled from a male donor with ankylosing spondylitis or in good health (not recorded which).

This clonotype came up many times. The V and J genes are TRBV25-1 and TRBJ2-4; tentatively, D is TRBD1 (6 bases). Germline CDR1 reads MGHDK; CDR2 reads SYGVNS. The V end was cut by 7 bases, the J end by 3 bases, with 10 bases between. The CDR3 has 13 amino acids. The CDR3: CASKVQGKNIQYF. The CDR3 DNA reads TGTGCCAGCAAGGTACAGGGCAAAAACATTCAGTACTTC.

V gene TRBV7-2 combines with J gene TRBJ2-7; the D is unclear. CDR3 length equals 14 residues. V lost 5 bases to trimming and J lost 2 bases, with 13 bases between them. Germline assignment: CDR1 SGHTA and CDR2 FQGNSA. CDR3 region: CASSTYAATYEQYF. The CDR3 coding sequence is TGTGCCAGCAGCACCTATGCAGCGACCTACGAGCAGTACTTC.

In this sample, this clonotype turned up many times. The J gene is TRBJ2-3, the V gene TRBV20-1, with D perhaps given as TRBD1 or TRBD2 (5 bases each). Germline CDR1 and CDR2: DFQATT and SNEGSKA (reference sequence). V lost 3 bases and J lost 1, with 8 bases in between. The CDR3 loop spans 13 amino acids. The CDR3 nucleotides are TGCAGTGCTAGCGGGGCCGGCACAGATACGCAGTATTTT. The encoded protein is CSASGAGTDTQYF.